Shown below are 18 T cell receptor beta chains from a single sample sequenced in a study of OX40 agonist ivuxolimab in advanced cancers. Data came from immunoSEQ multiplex PCR; TCRdb stores just in-frame clones and leaves some out. This table has fewer than 60,000 clones, over 60% appearing once. The sample in question was CD4+ or CD8+ T cells sorted from blood, obtained in a trial of the OX40 agonist ivuxolimab. These receptors came from an adult with an advanced solid tumor such as melanoma, head and neck, liver or kidney cancer.

The chain couples TRBV9 to TRBJ1-2; 8 positions agree with TRBD1. This CDR3 has 14 residues. V lost 3 bases and J lost 4; bases outside the gene matches: 5. CDR1 is SGDLS and CDR2 is YYNGEE in the germline V gene. The CDR3 here is CASSEIDRGYGYTF. In DNA form, the CDR3 reads TGTGCCAGCAGCGAGATAGACAGGGGCTATGGCTACACCTTC.

The DNA for the CDR3 is TGTGCCAGCAGTTTATCCTACAGGGTAGGGGAGACTGAAGCTTTCTTT. Protein product: CASSLSYRVGETEAFF. V usage is TRBV6-5 and J usage is TRBJ1-1, with a weak D call TRBD1 (6 bases). CDR3 length: 16 residues. The germline gives CDR1 MNHEY, CDR2 SVGAGI. Trimming shortened V by 4 bases and J by 5 bases, and 20 bases separated the two germline ends.

This clone is classed as medium-sized. J is TRBJ1-1 and V is TRBV2, with no clear D. Germline V gene lookup returns CDR1 SNHLY and CDR2 FYNNEI. The CDR3 extends over 11 amino acids. The V gene lost 6 bases and the J gene lost 1 base, with 3 bases spanning the gap. The CDR3 sequence is CASSKNTEAFF. DNA for the CDR3: TGTGCCAGCAGCAAGAACACTGAAGCTTTCTTT.

V and J are TRBV30 and TRBJ2-2; 7 bases match TRBD1. Germline trimming cut 0 bases from V and 5 bases from J; bases unmatched to any gene: 12. The V gene's germline CDR1 is GTSNPN and CDR2 SVGIG (reference sequence). This CDR3 has 17 residues. CDR3 sequence: CAWSVPQGRGRTGELFF. The CDR3 DNA follows: TGTGCCTGGAGTGTACCCCAGGGCAGGGGGAGAACCGGGGAGCTGTTTTTT.

The CDR3 here is CASSLRGQVGYNEQFF. The CDR3 DNA reads as TGTGCCAGCAGCTTGAGGGGACAGGTTGGGTACAATGAGCAGTTCTTC. The J gene is TRBJ2-1, the V gene TRBV5-4, with TRBD1 matching over 8 bases. V gave up 1 base and J gave up 4 bases; unmatched junction bases: 7. CDR3 size: 16 residues. Germline V gene data show CDR1 as SGHNT and CDR2 as YYREEE (reference sequence).

This clone was counted a single time. The chain is built from TRBV6-1 and TRBJ1-1; TRBD1 is a possible D gene (5 bases). This CDR3 region has 13 residues. V dropped 5 bases and J dropped 4 bases, with 11 bases sitting between them. Germline lookup yields CDR1 MNHNS and CDR2 SASEGT. The CDR3 here is CASSLQVFTEAFF. Written as DNA, the CDR3 is TGTGCCAGCAGTTTACAGGTTTTCACTGAAGCTTTCTTT.

The chain carries TRBV2 and TRBJ2-7; tentatively, D is TRBD1 (6 bases). Trimming removed 6 bases at V and 1 base at J, with 13 bases between. The germline V gene encodes CDR1 SNHLY and CDR2 FYNNEI. CDR3 length: 14 amino acids. CDR3 nucleotides: TGTGCCAGCAGACAGGGAGCGTTATCCTACGAGCAGTACTTC. Translation gives CASRQGALSYEQYF. The full variable domain, completed using reference TRBV2 and TRBJ2-7, is EPEVTQTPSHQVTQMGQEVILRCVPISNHLYFYWYRQILGQKVEFLVSFYNNEISEKSEIFDDQFSVERPDGSNFTLKIRSTKLEDSAMYFCASRQGALSYEQYFGPGTRLTVT.

The chain carries TRBV2 and TRBJ1-5, with 8 bases that match TRBD1. CDR3 size: 16 residues. The germline CDR1 and CDR2 sequences are SNHLY and FYNNEI. J gave up 2 bases and V 5 bases, and 8 bases lay outside the gene matches. The CDR3, as DNA: TGTGCCAGCAGTATCTCTACAGGGGGGGGCAATCAGCCCCAGCATTTT. Its translation is CASSISTGGGNQPQHF.

This clone was observed a single time. The chain uses TRBV5-1 and TRBJ2-1, with a tentative D call TRBD1 (5 bases). Germline CDR1 reads SGHRS; CDR2 reads YFSETQ. CDR3 size: 14 residues. Trimming left V 0 bases short and J 9 bases short, with 13 bases between. CDR3 residues: CASSLGVGRGEQFF. The CDR3 DNA follows: TGCGCCAGCAGCTTGGGTGTGGGGCGAGGTGAGCAGTTCTTC.

The V and J genes are TRBV5-5 and TRBJ1-1, with 7 bases that match TRBD1. V gave up 3 bases and J gave up 1 base; unmatched junction bases: 18. The CDR3 spans 19 residues. CDR1 is SGHKS and CDR2 is YYEKEE in the germline V gene (reference sequence). As DNA, the CDR3 is TGTGCCAGCAGCTCAAGTATCCCGGGACAGACTTACCCGAACACTGAAGCTTTCTTT. This encodes CASSSSIPGQTYPNTEAFF.

J is TRBJ2-5 and V is TRBV2; a possible D gene is TRBD2 (7 bases). The J call may be mistaken, given a closer DNA end match to TRBJ2-7. Germline values: CDR1 SNHLY, CDR2 FYNNEI. The CDR3 sequence is 14 residues long. The CDR3 DNA follows: TGTGCCAGCACTAACGGAGGGGGGGGCTACGAGCAGTACTTC. The encoded protein is CASTNGGGGYEQYF.

This chain connects TRBV11-2 to TRBJ2-1, with TRBD2 matching over 9 bases. V lost 5 bases to trimming and J lost 4 bases; unmatched junction nucleotides: 3. This CDR3 is 14 amino acids long. Germline lookup yields CDR1 SGHAT and CDR2 FQNNGV. CDR3 protein: CASSPSGTYNEQFF. CDR3 DNA: TGTGCCAGCAGCCCTAGCGGGACTTACAATGAGCAGTTCTTC.

This rearrangement joins TRBV7-8 to TRBJ1-1; perhaps TRBD1 as D (6 bases). This CDR3 has 15 amino acids. The germline V gene encodes CDR1 SGHVS and CDR2 FQNEAQ. Trimming took 6 bases from V and 2 from J, leaving 16 bases between them. The CDR3 DNA follows: TGTGCCAGCAGGCGCGGGGGGACATACAACACTGAAGCTTTCTTT. Amino acid sequence: CASRRGGTYNTEAFF.

This clone was counted a few times. This chain connects TRBV28 to TRBJ1-5; a weak D match, TRBD1 (5 bases). CDR1 and CDR2 from the germline V gene are MDHEN and SYDVKM. The CDR3 runs 14 residues. With 3 bases removed from V and 5 bases from J, the gap between germline ends came to 11 bases. The CDR3 loop reads CASSLVQGDQPQHF. The CDR3 coding sequence is TGTGCCAGCAGTTTGGTCCAGGGTGATCAGCCCCAGCATTTT. Variable domain in full (rest from reference TRBV28 and TRBJ1-5): DVKVTQSSRYLVKRTGEKVFLECVQDMDHENMFWYRQDPGLGLRLIYFSYDVKMKEKGDIPEGYSVSREKKERFSLILESASTNQTSMYLCASSLVQGDQPQHFGDGTRLSIL.

The chain uses TRBV5-1 and TRBJ2-5, with D uncertain. CDR3 length equals 12 residues. V shed 4 bases and J shed 2 bases, with 6 bases lying between them. The germline V gene encodes CDR1 SGHRS and CDR2 YFSETQ. The CDR3 sequence: CASSHRQETQYF. CDR3 coding DNA: TGCGCCAGCAGCCACAGACAAGAGACCCAGTACTTC.

As for this clone: Other DNA sequences in the same sample also yield this CDR3. This chain joins TRBV9 and TRBJ1-1; D unresolved. The CDR3 sequence is 16 residues long. The V end was cut by 2 bases, the J end by 0 bases, with 14 bases between. In germline, CDR1 is SGDLS, CDR2 YYNGEE. In DNA, the CDR3 is TGTGCCAGCAGCGTTAAACCGGGTCCCATGAACACTGAAGCTTTCTTT. Encoded protein: CASSVKPGPMNTEAFF.

The chain is built from TRBV29-1 and TRBJ1-5, with TRBD1 matching over 9 bases. Trimming cost V 5 bases and J 6 bases; bases outside gene matches: 2. The germline CDR1 and CDR2 sequences are SQVTM and ANQGSEA. This CDR3 is built from 12 residues. CDR3 region: CSVTTGGQPQHF. The CDR3 coding sequence is TGCAGCGTTACGACAGGGGGTCAGCCCCAGCATTTT.

This chain joins TRBV7-2 and TRBJ1-3; weak D call: TRBD1 (6 bases). Deletions cut 0 bases from V and 0 bases from J, with 15 bases between. CDR3 length equals 18 residues. Germline V gene data show CDR1 as SGHTA and CDR2 as FQGNSA. CDR3 residues: CASSLAKPGDTSGNTIYF. CDR3 DNA sequence: TGTGCCAGCAGCTTAGCTAAACCGGGGGACACCTCTGGAAACACCATATATTTT.